This T cell receptor (beta chain) originates from a study of graft-versus-host responses after intestinal transplantation. In the study overall: Each transplant was multivisceral, liver-intestinal, or isolated intestinal. Every recipient underwent anti-thymocyte globulin induction, then tacrolimus and steroids for roughly 3 years.

V trimming: 4 bases; J trimming: 2 bases; junction bases outside the gene matches: 13. CDR3 length equals 18 residues. Per germline, CDR1 MNHNS and CDR2 SASEGT. The method was immunoSEQ multiplex PCR; TCRdb's version includes in-frame clones alone and lacks a portion of them. The data show 10,000 to 14,000 clones, 76% seen once. Intraepithelial and lamina propria lymphocytes were freed from processed graft tissue. The origin of this receptor is a human patient who received an intestinal transplant, so some T cells may come from the graft donor. This sample comprised ileum tissue, obtained 23 days after intestinal transplant. The chain recombines TRBV6-1 with TRBJ2-3; 9 bases line up with TRBD2. The CDR3 is CASSALPGLALNTDTQYF. In DNA, the CDR3 is TGTGCCAGCAGTGCGCTACCGGGACTAGCCCTGAACACAGATACGCAGTATTTT.